This entry lists 5 T cell receptor beta chains sequenced from one sample in a study of CD8+CD57+ T cells in acquired aplastic anemia. Patients selected for sequencing had displayed CD8+CD57+ cell expansion by flow cytometry. Genomic DNA acted as the template from which TCR beta VDJ combination and CDR3 sequence profiling were carried out. TCRdb redid the calling of the reads with MiXCR, one entry per CDR3 protein. The table includes some 140,000 distinct CDR3 sequences, just over 50% detected once. Specimen: sorted CD4+, CD8+, or CD8+CD57+ T cells (not recorded which) from PBMCs. These receptors were obtained from a human donor with aplastic anemia.

This clonotype has a count of ten or more. This chain uses TRBV7-9 with TRBJ2-3, with TRBD2 matching over 10 bases. V was clipped by 3 bases and J by 0 bases; unmatched bases: 9. This CDR3 contains 18 residues. The germline gives CDR1 SEHNR, CDR2 FQNEAQ (reference sequence). In DNA, the CDR3 is TGTGCCAGCAGCTTGAGAGGTCTAGCGGGGGATAGCACAGATACGCAGTATTTT. Translated: CASSLRGLAGDSTDTQYF.

This clonotype was recorded only once. This chain connects TRBV20-1 to TRBJ2-1; TRBD2 matches 9 bases. The CDR3 loop spans 13 amino acids. J was trimmed by 6 bases and V by 7 bases; bases with no gene match: 7. Germline-derived CDR1 and CDR2 are DFQATT and SNEGSKA (reference sequence). The CDR3 DNA is TGCAGTGTGGCGAGCGGGGGGATCAATGAGCAGTTCTTC. This gives the protein CSVASGGINEQFF.

The gene calls are TRBV20-1 and TRBJ2-7; D gene ambiguous. This CDR3 is built from 12 residues. Germline V CDR1 and CDR2: DFQATT, SNEGSKA (reference sequence). CDR3 nucleotides: TGCAGCTTAGGGTGGAGCTCCTACGAGCAGTACTTC. Residues: CSLGWSSYEQYF.

This clonotype was observed a handful of times. The rearrangement uses TRBV2 and TRBJ1-5; a weak D match, TRBD1 (5 bases). The CDR3 runs 15 residues. Germline V gene sequence: CDR1 SNHLY, CDR2 FYNNEI. V lost 4 bases and J 2 bases, leaving 12 bases between the germline ends. The CDR3, as DNA: TGTGCCAGCAGTGCATCGGGGGATCGCAATCAGCCCCAGCATTTT. It is translated as CASSASGDRNQPQHF.

This clonotype has more than one count but fewer than ten. This chain uses TRBV19 with TRBJ2-7, with D possibly matching TRBD1 (6 bases). The CDR3 loop spans 13 amino acids. Germline V gene sequence: CDR1 LNHDA, CDR2 SQIVND (reference sequence). V lost 6 bases and J 2 bases, leaving 11 bases between the germline ends. CDR3 coding DNA: TGTGCCAGTAGCTTGGACAGCACCTACGAGCAGTACTTC. Translating it yields CASSLDSTYEQYF.